Below, 5 T cell receptor beta chains from the same sample are listed, as sequenced in a study of human T cells and chemical hapten exposure. Unfractionated whole blood was the source from which total RNA was extracted. Individual cDNA molecules each carried unique molecular identifiers attached by the library. In TCRdb, the reads were re-called with MiXCR into one record per CDR3 protein. This sample yields around 120,000 distinct CDR3 sequences, of which 8.5% to 9% are seen a single time; about 1.4% belongs to the top ten. What was sequenced was whole blood. Receptors originate from a human donor in good health. Some clones in this sample may be carry-over from other donors' samples.

There are many counts of this clonotype. The chain has TRBV14 and TRBJ1-6; 7 nucleotides agree with TRBD1. Germline assignment: CDR1 SGHDN and CDR2 FVKESK. V was pared by 4 bases and J by 7 bases, with 7 bases of the junction left unmatched. This CDR3 is 15 amino acids long. CDR3 region: CASSPGQGVNSPLHF. CDR3 in DNA: TGTGCCAGCAGCCCCGGCCAGGGGGTCAATTCACCCCTCCACTTT.

The table lists this clonotype with many counts. The rearrangement uses TRBV3-1 and TRBJ1-2; TRBD1 aligns across 10 bases. This CDR3 has 15 residues. Germline V gives CDR1 LGHDT, CDR2 YNNKEL (reference sequence). V was clipped by 4 bases and J by 4 bases; unmatched bases: 6. This CDR3 is CASSPGTGEVYGYTF. The CDR3 DNA follows: TGTGCCAGCAGCCCCGGGACAGGGGAGGTCTATGGCTACACCTTC.

The chain uses TRBV9 and TRBJ2-1; D call uncertain. The germline V and J ends were trimmed by 5 bases and 2 bases, with 8 bases remaining between them. This CDR3 has 13 amino acids. CDR1 is SGDLS, CDR2 YYNGEE, per germline. The CDR3: CASSQIAYNEQFF. CDR3 sequence (DNA): TGTGCCAGCAGTCAGATAGCCTACAATGAGCAGTTCTTC.

This chain links TRBV10-3 with TRBJ2-5; TRBD2 matches at 10 bases. Germline CDR1 ENHRY, CDR2 SYGVKD. V lost 3 bases and J lost 4; bases outside the gene matches: 5. The CDR3 has 15 amino acids. The CDR3 is CAISEPSGGAETQYF. The CDR3 bases are TGTGCCATCAGTGAACCTAGCGGGGGCGCAGAGACCCAGTACTTC.

This clonotype was counted ten times or more. The chain is built from TRBV5-1 and TRBJ1-2, with D hard to call. The V and J ends lost 3 bases and 4 bases respectively, with 10 bases between them. Per the germline V gene, CDR1 is SGHRS and CDR2 is YFSETQ. The CDR3 length is 13 residues. The CDR3 reads CASSSDGAYGYTF. The DNA of the CDR3 is TGCGCCAGCAGCTCGGACGGCGCCTATGGCTACACCTTC. Full variable domain (missing parts from reference TRBV5-1 and TRBJ1-2): KAGVTQTPRYLIKTRGQQVTLSCSPISGHRSVSWYQQTPGQGLQFLFEYFSETQRNKGNFPGRFSGRQFSNSRSEMNVSTLELGDSALYLCASSSDGAYGYTFGSGTRLTVV.